These 21 T cell receptor beta chains originate from one sample sequenced in a study of T cell responses to AZD1222 COVID-19 vaccine. Clones were read by immunoSEQ multiplex PCR, and TCRdb kept only the in-frame ones, dropping some. The sample includes 150,000 to 200,000 clones, over 85% of them seen just once. Source: peripheral blood, taken on day 0 of AZD1222 vaccination. The receptor set was obtained from an adult in good health.

This chain uses TRBV2 with TRBJ1-1; D is unclear. From germline, CDR1 is SNHLY and CDR2 FYNNEI. The CDR3 runs to 10 residues. V was trimmed by 6 bases and J by 7 bases, leaving 6 bases between them. The CDR3 loop reads CASRGNEAFF. In DNA form, the CDR3 reads TGTGCCAGCAGGGGCAATGAAGCTTTCTTT.

This clone appeared once. This chain connects TRBV7-2 to TRBJ2-1; D possibly uses TRBD1 or TRBD2 (6 bases each). The CDR3 is 16 residues long. Trimming took 1 base from V and 3 from J, leaving 13 bases between them. Germline V CDR1 and CDR2: SGHTA, FQGNSA. In DNA, the CDR3 is TGTGCCAGCAGCTTAGGGGGGGACAACTACTACAATGAGCAGTTCTTC. It is translated as CASSLGGDNYYNEQFF.

In its sample, this clone was seen once. V gene TRBV11-2 combines with J gene TRBJ2-7; D is unclear. Germline V lookup: CDR1 SGHAT, CDR2 FQNNGV. With 5 bases removed from V and 6 bases from J, the gap between germline ends came to 8 bases. The CDR3 contains 11 residues. This chain's CDR3 is CASSPSSEQYF. CDR3 bases: TGTGCCAGCAGCCCCTCCAGCGAGCAGTACTTC.

The CDR3: CASSPWTGGMGTEAFF. The DNA of the CDR3 is TGTGCCAGCAGCCCCTGGACAGGGGGCATGGGCACTGAAGCTTTCTTT. This chain connects TRBV3-1 (or the pseudogene TRBV3-2) to TRBJ1-1; 11 positions match TRBD1. The ends lost 4 bases at V and 4 bases at J; junction bases unmatched: 8. Germline V CDR1 and CDR2: LGHDT, YNNKEL (reference sequence). This CDR3 has 16 residues.

V is TRBV6-1 and J is TRBJ2-5, with TRBD2 matching 8 bases. There are 15 residues in the CDR3. The V segment lost 3 bases and the J segment 4 bases; nucleotides outside the gene matches: 7. In germline, CDR1 is MNHNS, CDR2 SASEGT. This CDR3 reads CASSDRGRGGETQYF. In DNA, the CDR3 is TGTGCCAGCAGTGACCGCGGCCGGGGGGGAGAGACCCAGTACTTC.

Comments on this clone: Additional DNA sequences in this sample encode the identical CDR3. In nucleotides, the CDR3 is TGTGCCAGCAGCTTGGGCAACTACAATGAGCAGTTCTTC. The encoded protein is CASSLGNYNEQFF. V is TRBV7-6 and J is TRBJ2-1; no reliable D call. The V and J ends lost 3 bases and 3 bases respectively, with 6 bases between them. Germline loops: CDR1 SGHVS, CDR2 FNYEAQ. The CDR3 has 13 amino acids.

V gene TRBV7-2 combines with J gene TRBJ2-1; tentative D call: TRBD1 (6 bases). The CDR3 length is 16 residues. Germline V gene lookup returns CDR1 SGHTA and CDR2 FQGNSA. V lost 5 bases to trimming and J lost 3 bases, with 17 bases between them. CDR3 nucleotide sequence: TGTGCCAGCAGCCTAATCCCAGGGGCGGGCTACAATGAGCAGTTCTTC. It codes for CASSLIPGAGYNEQFF.

This clone was seen just once. The J gene is TRBJ2-1, the V gene TRBV29-1, with unresolved D. The CDR3 length is 12 residues. With 7 bases removed from V and 6 bases from J, the gap between germline ends came to 13 bases. The V gene's germline CDR1 is SQVTM and CDR2 ANQGSEA. In DNA, the CDR3 is TGCAGCGCCAGGAGATCTCTCAATGAGCAGTTCTTC. This sequence encodes CSARRSLNEQFF.

The chain is built from TRBV10-1 and TRBJ2-3, with 13 bases that match TRBD2. Trimming at V came to 3 bases and at J to 3 bases, leaving 9 bases not matched to a gene. The CDR3 covers 18 residues. Germline V gene data show CDR1 as WNHNN and CDR2 as SYGVQD (reference sequence). This CDR3 is CASSEVLAGGLITDTQYF. The DNA of the CDR3 is TGCGCCAGCAGTGAAGTACTAGCGGGAGGGCTAATTACAGATACGCAGTATTTT.

This clone was counted once. The chain links TRBV6-5 to TRBJ1-3; a weak D match, TRBD1 (5 bases). CDR1 is MNHEY and CDR2 is SVGAGI in the germline V gene. The CDR3 runs 16 residues. Trimming left V 0 bases short and J 2 bases short, with 11 bases between. The CDR3 is CASSYSSAGPGNTIYF. CDR3 bases: TGTGCCAGCAGTTACTCCTCGGCAGGGCCTGGAAACACCATATATTTT.

The chain links TRBV30 to TRBJ1-4, with no clear D. V shed 4 bases and J shed 8 bases, with 8 bases lying between them. Germline V gene sequence: CDR1 GTSNPN, CDR2 SVGIG (reference sequence). This CDR3 is 11 amino acids long. CDR3 DNA sequence: TGTGCCTGGAAGTTTGTGGAAAAACTGTTTTTT. Translation gives CAWKFVEKLFF.

The rearrangement links TRBV7-2 to TRBJ2-3, with 9 bases lining up with TRBD2. Trimming at V came to 1 base and at J to 12 bases, leaving 8 bases not matched to a gene. Germline CDR1 is SGHTA and CDR2 is FQGNSA. The CDR3 runs to 14 residues. CDR3 loop: CASSLEGSGSLQYF. The DNA for the CDR3 is TGTGCCAGCAGCTTAGAGGGTAGCGGGAGTTTACAGTATTTT.

J is TRBJ1-2 and V is TRBV5-4, with 9 positions matching TRBD1. The V and J ends lost 0 bases and 6 bases, in that order; junction bases with no gene match: 6. The CDR3 covers 15 residues. Germline V gives CDR1 SGHNT, CDR2 YYREEE (reference sequence). The CDR3 sequence is CASSLVIGDRDGYTF. CDR3 DNA: TGTGCCAGCAGCTTGGTGATTGGGGACAGGGATGGCTACACCTTC.

The gene calls are TRBV5-1 and TRBJ1-3; the match to TRBD1 covers 7 bases. Trimming took 2 bases from V and 0 from J; bases not matched to a gene: 11. The CDR3 runs 18 residues. Germline-derived CDR1 and CDR2 are SGHRS and YFSETQ. This CDR3 reads CASSFGGDSFSSGNTIYF. CDR3 nucleotides: TGCGCCAGCAGCTTCGGGGGGGACAGTTTTAGCTCTGGAAACACCATATATTTT.

The chain carries TRBV29-1 and TRBJ1-2; perhaps TRBD1 as D (5 bases). V was cut by 3 bases and J by 4 bases, with 15 bases left in between. This CDR3 has 14 residues. Germline V gene data show CDR1 as SQVTM and CDR2 as ANQGSEA. The DNA of the CDR3 is TGCAGCGTTGATTCTTCGGGGGGGGGCTATGGCTACACCTTC. Its protein is CSVDSSGGGYGYTF.

V usage is TRBV6-4 and J usage is TRBJ1-2; no clear D gene. CDR3 size: 13 residues. V lost 2 bases and J 6 bases, leaving 10 bases between the germline ends. Germline V lookup: CDR1 MRHNA, CDR2 SNTAGT. The CDR3 DNA reads TGTGCCAGCAGTGACGGGGAGGTTGATGGCTACACCTTC. This gives the protein CASSDGEVDGYTF.

The chain recombines TRBV4-2 with TRBJ1-1; no clear D gene. CDR1 and CDR2 (germline): LGHNA, YNFKEQ. This CDR3 spans 15 amino acids. Deletions cut 0 bases from V and 1 base from J, with 9 bases between. The CDR3 nucleotides read TGTGCCAGCAGCCAAGACGCGGGCTCGAACACTGAAGCTTTCTTT. Amino acids: CASSQDAGSNTEAFF.

The V call is TRBV5-1, the J call TRBJ2-1, with D tentatively TRBD2 (7 bases). Per germline, CDR1 SGHRS and CDR2 YFSETQ. V was clipped by 3 bases and J by 4 bases, with 17 bases between them. This CDR3 spans 16 amino acids. In DNA form, the CDR3 reads TGCGCCAGCAGCTGGCCTGACGGGGGGCAGTACAATGAGCAGTTCTTC. The encoded protein is CASSWPDGGQYNEQFF.

The J gene is TRBJ1-1, the V gene TRBV6-2 or TRBV6-3; TRBD1 might be the D (6 bases). The V gene lost 2 bases and the J gene lost 5 bases, with 15 bases spanning the gap. Germline V lookup: CDR1 MNHEY, CDR2 SVGEGT. This CDR3 contains 15 residues. CDR3 DNA sequence: TGTGCCAGCAGTTACGGCAGGGGAGTTGAAACTGAAGCTTTCTTT. Protein: CASSYGRGVETEAFF.

The chain has TRBV6-5 and TRBJ1-6; weak D call: TRBD1 (6 bases). CDR3 length: 14 amino acids. The ends were cut back, 6 bases at V and 10 bases at J, with 16 bases in the middle. Germline values: CDR1 MNHEY, CDR2 SVGAGI. The CDR3 reads CASRGGQSGSPLHF. CDR3 coding DNA: TGTGCCAGCAGGGGTGGACAGTCTGGGTCACCCCTCCACTTT.

The CDR3 spells CASSLGPPTSGTPLEQYF. The CDR3 nucleotides are TGTGCCAGCAGCTTGGGCCCACCCACTAGCGGGACCCCTCTCGAGCAGTACTTC. The V and J genes are TRBV5-6 and TRBJ2-7; 10 bases are shared with TRBD2. The CDR3 contains 18 residues. V shed 0 bases and J 6 bases; nucleotides not matched to a gene: 15. From germline, CDR1 is SGHDT and CDR2 YYEEEE.